The 20 T cell receptor beta chains below were found in one sample sequenced in a study of tumor-infiltrating lymphocytes in primary liver carcinoma. The authors made TCR beta cDNA from roughly 480 ng total RNA with a constant-region primer. Investigators got TCR beta libraries out of three nested multiplex PCR rounds, done with slightly modified ARM-PCR. A C-beta reverse primer was combined with TRBV1-TRBV30 forward primers in the first two PCR rounds, and each round had approximately 10 cycles. Via MiXCR, TCRdb re-called the multiplex PCR reads, giving one row per CDR3 protein. The table shows fewer than 400,000 distinct CDR3 sequences, with 45% to 70% occurring only once. Researchers drew blood RNA from unsorted whole blood and extracted germline DNA as well. Sequencing was done on a sample of peripheral blood. These receptors were obtained from a woman aged 30 to 39 with primary liver carcinoma and hepatitis B virus infection.

The chain employs TRBV5-5 and TRBJ2-1; 9 bases are shared with TRBD2. The CDR3 is 16 residues long. CDR1 SGHKS and CDR2 YYEKEE come from the germline V gene (reference sequence). With 0 bases clipped from V and 6 bases from J, the junction kept 7 bases outside the gene matches. CDR3 protein: CASSLALAGSCNEQFF. CDR3 sequence (DNA): TGTGCCAGCAGCTTGGCTCTAGCGGGATCGTGCAATGAGCAGTTCTTC.

As to this clonotype: Germline and junction disagree at one end, which may indicate a read error. The chain links TRBV7-8 to TRBJ2-1; TRBD2 might be the D (6 bases). The CDR3 contains 15 residues. Germline V gene lookup returns CDR1 SGHVS and CDR2 FQNEAQ. This chain's CDR3 is CASSEFGGRYNEQSF. In DNA form, the CDR3 reads TGTGCCAGCAGCGAGTTCGGGGGACGGTACAATGAGCAGTCCTTC.

This rearrangement joins TRBV6-2 or TRBV6-3 to TRBJ2-1; 11 positions agree with TRBD2. With V trimmed by 5 bases and J by 3 bases, 3 bases remained unmatched. CDR3 length equals 15 residues. Looked up from germline, CDR1 is MNHEY and CDR2 is SVGEGT. The CDR3 protein is CASSPSGRIYNEQFF. For the CDR3, the DNA is TGTGCCAGCAGTCCTAGCGGGAGGATCTACAATGAGCAGTTCTTC.

The table lists this clonotype with a count of one. The junction departs from the called germline gene at one end, perhaps through a read error. The V gene is TRBV11-2, the J gene TRBJ2-7; D tentatively fits TRBD1 or TRBD2 (5 bases each). The CDR3 spans 17 residues. Germline values: CDR1 SGHAT, CDR2 FQNNGV. The CDR3 DNA is TGTGCCAACAGCTCCCTACTGGGGACGATGAACTCCTACGAACAGTACTTC. It encodes CANSSLLGTMNSYEQYF.

Of note for this clonotype: A read error may explain this, as a much larger clone is one base away. V gene TRBV4-3 combines with J gene TRBJ2-7; tentatively, D is TRBD1 (6 bases). The CDR3 sequence is 14 residues long. From germline, CDR1 is LGHNA and CDR2 YSLEER. Here the CDR3 reads CVSRLRDNFGEQYF. Here the CDR3 DNA reads TGCGTCAGCAGACTTAGGGACAATTTCGGCGAGCAGTACTTC.

As for this clonotype: Mismatch with germline at one junction end may stem from a read error. The chain recombines TRBV5-8 with TRBJ1-1; 7 bases agree with TRBD1. The CDR3 runs to 14 residues. The germline CDR1 and CDR2 sequences are SGHTS and YDEGEE. This chain's CDR3 is CASRAGGQSAEALF. The CDR3 region has the DNA TGTGCCAGCAGGGCAGGGGGACAGTCCGCTGAAGCTTTGTTT.

This clonotype turned up a few times. V and J are TRBV6-1 and TRBJ2-7; D may be TRBD1 (6 bases). Trimming removed 6 bases from V and 0 bases from J, with 12 bases in between. The CDR3 runs to 14 residues. CDR1 is MNHNS, CDR2 SASEGT, per germline. CDR3 sequence reads: CASRIGTSSYEQYF. As DNA, the CDR3 is TGTGCCAGCAGAATCGGGACATCCTCCTACGAGCAGTACTTC.

As to this clonotype: The CDR3 does not close with the conserved phenylalanine or tryptophan, likely indicating a read error. The V gene is TRBV5-6, the J gene TRBJ2-2; D not resolved. The CDR3 covers 15 residues. Per the germline V gene, CDR1 is SGHDT and CDR2 is YYEEEE. CDR3 loop: CASSLAPRVTRELFL. Here the CDR3 DNA reads TGTGCCAGCAGCTTGGCGCCCAGAGTCACCAGGGAGCTGTTTTTA.

As regards this clonotype: Mismatch with germline at one junction end may stem from a read error. J is TRBJ2-3 and V is TRBV11-1; 8 bases agree with TRBD1. The CDR3 spans 15 residues. Germline assignment: CDR1 SGHAT and CDR2 FQDESV (reference sequence). The CDR3 reads CASSIRTGSTYTQYF. CDR3 nucleotide sequence: TGTGCCAGCAGCATTCGGACAGGGAGCACATATACGCAATATTTT.

V and J are TRBV5-6 and TRBJ2-7, with 7 bases matching TRBD1. The length of the CDR3 is 14 residues. Germline CDR1 SGHDT, CDR2 YYEEEE. V dropped 2 bases and J dropped 2; count of bases not matched to a gene: 4. The CDR3 coding sequence is TGTGCCAGCAGCTTAGTGCAGGGGGCCTACGAGCAGTACTTC. Encoded protein: CASSLVQGAYEQYF.

Note on this clonotype: A single base separates this from a much larger clone, so it may be a read error. CDR3 bases: TGTGCCAGCAGCCAAGAGAAGTATGGCAATCAGCCCCAGCATTTT. It yields the protein CASSQEKYGNQPQHF. The chain is built from TRBV4-2 and TRBJ1-5; no firm D call. The CDR3 is 15 residues long. The V end lost 0 bases, the J end lost 2 bases, and 8 bases lay between the germline ends. Germline lookup yields CDR1 LGHNA and CDR2 YNFKEQ.

In this sample, this clonotype turned up many times. The chain has TRBV11-1 and TRBJ2-7; 8 nucleotides line up with TRBD2. The germline CDR1 and CDR2 sequences are SGHAT and FQDESV (reference sequence). This CDR3 is built from 15 residues. The V gene end was trimmed by 5 bases and the J gene end by 1 base; junction bases not matched to a gene: 7. The DNA for the CDR3 is TGTGCCAGCAGCCTCGGGGGGGGGAGATCCTACGAGCAGTACTTC. Translating it yields CASSLGGGRSYEQYF.

The chain uses TRBV10-3 and TRBJ1-1, with D hard to call. The CDR3 extends over 13 amino acids. V dropped 5 bases and J dropped 1 base, with 8 bases sitting between them. In germline, CDR1 is ENHRY, CDR2 SYGVKD. CDR3 nucleotide sequence: TGTGCCATCAGTCGGACTCAGAACACTGAAGCTTTCTTT. Its protein is CAISRTQNTEAFF.

To note about this clonotype: Its ends do not fully match the called genes, so a read error is possible. The V gene is TRBV11-2, the J gene TRBJ2-7; no definite D call. This CDR3 has 15 amino acids. Germline CDR1 and CDR2: SGHAT and FQNNGV. The CDR3 reads CASGLLLNLPYEQYF. The CDR3 nucleotides read TGTGCCAGCGGCTTACTCCTAAATCTACCCTACGAGCAGTACTTC. The variable domain in full, with the rest retrieved from reference TRBV11-2 and TRBJ2-7, is EAGVAQSPRYKIIEKRQSVAFWCNPISGHATLYWYQQILGQGPKLLIQFQNNGVVDDSQLPKDRFSAERLKGVDSTLKIQPAKLEDSAVYLCASGLLLNLPYEQYFGPGTRLTVT.

The rearrangement joins TRBV12-3 or TRBV12-4 to TRBJ2-3; tentative D call: TRBD1 (6 bases). V was pared by 2 bases and J by 6 bases, with 15 bases between. CDR3 length equals 15 residues. In DNA, the CDR3 is TGTGCCAGCAGTTTACAGACAGGTCCGAACGATACGCAGTATTTT. This encodes CASSLQTGPNDTQYF.

Comments on this clonotype: A much larger clone sits a single nucleotide away, making a read error possible. The final CDR3 position lacks the conserved phenylalanine or tryptophan, pointing to a likely read error. This chain uses TRBV5-4 with TRBJ2-3; unclear D gene. V lost 0 bases and J 0 bases, leaving 8 bases between the germline ends. Germline assignment: CDR1 SGHNT and CDR2 YYREEE (reference sequence). There are 15 residues in the CDR3. DNA for the CDR3: TGTGCCAGCAGCTTGGAGGCAGGCAGCACAGATACGCAGTATCTT. This gives the protein CASSLEAGSTDTQYL.

This clonotype was observed a handful of times. J is TRBJ1-3 and V is TRBV7-8; no firm D call. V gave up 1 base and J gave up 1 base, with 5 bases separating them. This CDR3 has 14 residues. The V gene's germline CDR1 is SGHVS and CDR2 FQNEAQ. This CDR3 reads CASSLEGSGNTIYF. CDR3 in DNA: TGTGCCAGCAGCTTAGAAGGATCTGGAAACACCATATATTTT.

A few counts support this clonotype. V is TRBV6-2 or TRBV6-3 and J is TRBJ1-5, with 7 bases that match TRBD1. The CDR3 contains 15 residues. Germline CDR1 and CDR2: MNHEY and SVGEGT. V gave up 4 bases and J gave up 4 bases; unmatched junction bases: 7. The CDR3 region is CASSSWTGWNQPQHF. The CDR3 nucleotides read TGTGCCAGCAGTTCCTGGACAGGTTGGAATCAGCCCCAGCATTTT.

This clonotype was found once. At one of its ends the junction is not consistent with the germline gene, which may arise from a read error. J is TRBJ1-5 and V is TRBV6-6; D ambiguous. Germline V gene sequence: CDR1 MNHNY, CDR2 SVGAGI (reference sequence). The CDR3 contains 15 residues. In DNA, the CDR3 is TGTGCCTGCAGCAATCCAGGAATGAGCAATCAGCCCCAGCATTTT. Translated, it gives CACSNPGMSNQPQHF.

V usage is TRBV11-3 and J usage is TRBJ1-5; D call uncertain. Per the germline V gene, CDR1 is SGHNT and CDR2 is YENEEA. The CDR3 has 13 residues. The V and J ends lost 11 bases and 6 bases respectively, with 17 bases between them. The CDR3 loop is CAGTLNLAQPQHF. CDR3 nucleotides: TGTGCCGGCACTCTCAACTTGGCTCAGCCCCAGCATTTT.